This TCR beta chain was sequenced in a study of blood T cell repertoires in COVID-19. Study context: Italy, Spain and the United States were the sources of the convalescent and acute COVID-19 samples. T cells, B-cell-depleted T cells, or PBMCs provided the cDNA or gDNA that served as material.

Per the authors' pipeline: Amplification of reference gene primers provided the estimated nucleated cell counts. Profiling relied on immunoSEQ multiplex PCR, and the TCRdb table lists in-frame clones only, not all of them. The V and J calls and the clone size are those of that table, but D and trimming were determined from the DNA. The sample has approximately 80,000 clones, around 81% seen once. CDR3 length: 14 amino acids. Germline lookup yields CDR1 LGHDT and CDR2 YNNKEL (reference sequence). With 3 bases removed from V and 1 base from J, the gap between germline ends came to 10 bases. The sequencing sample was made of peripheral blood. The clonotype was recovered from a man older than 75 with acute or convalescent COVID-19. The rearrangement uses TRBV3-1 (or the pseudogene TRBV3-2) and TRBJ2-7; D perhaps matches TRBD2 (6 bases). CDR3 nucleotide sequence: TGTGCCAGCAGCCAGCGGGACGGGTCCTACGAGCAGTACTTC. Translating gives CASSQRDGSYEQYF.